The 23 T cell receptor beta chains listed next were all sequenced from one sample in a study of response to subunit inactivated influenza vaccine. Each CDR3 protein gets one entry after TCRdb re-called the RT-PCR reads with MiXCR. The table has around 600,000 distinct CDR3 sequences, around 11% seen once. Separately, the same data were catalogued under a study of T cells expressing NK-cell markers. Per that study: The TCR beta cDNA came from 5'RACE template switching with UMIs.

The material was PBMCs from blood, obtained on the day of vaccination. These TCRs come from a man aged 45-65 years who received an inactivated influenza vaccine.

This clonotype was counted at least ten times. The V call is TRBV5-1, the J call TRBJ2-1; 9 bases agree with TRBD1. The CDR3 runs to 13 residues. Germline V gives CDR1 SGHRS, CDR2 YFSETQ. V trimming: 3 bases; J trimming: 7 bases; junction bases outside the gene matches: 2. The CDR3 nucleotides are TGCGCCAGCAGCTCGACAGGGGGGAATGAGCAGTTCTTC. Protein sequence: CASSSTGGNEQFF.

This clonotype was seen a handful of times. J is TRBJ1-6 and V is TRBV20-1, with 9 bases fitting TRBD1. The CDR3 spans 16 residues. Germline CDR1 DFQATT, CDR2 SNEGSKA (reference sequence). The junction had 9 bases not matched to a gene; V was cut back by 3 bases and J by 6 bases. CDR3 nucleotide sequence: TGCAGTGCTAGGGACCCCGGGACAGGGTTTAATTCACCCCTCCACTTT. It encodes CSARDPGTGFNSPLHF.

This clonotype was counted at least ten times. This chain connects TRBV4-3 to TRBJ2-2, with a weak D call TRBD2 (6 bases). Germline CDR1 reads LGHNA; CDR2 reads YSLEER. The CDR3 is made up of 15 amino acids. Between the trimmed V and J ends, which lost 0 bases and 5 bases, there was a span of 10 bases. In DNA, the CDR3 is TGCGCCAGCAGCCAAGAGGCCGGAGGGACCGGGGAGCTGTTTTTT. This sequence encodes CASSQEAGGTGELFF.

This clonotype appeared many times. The J gene is TRBJ1-1, the V gene TRBV12-3 or TRBV12-4; D not resolved. V lost 6 bases, J lost 9 bases, and 11 bases lay in between. CDR3 length: 11 amino acids. Here the CDR3 DNA reads TGTGCCAGCAGCCAAGCGGAGAAAGCTTTCTTT. Amino acid sequence: CASSQAEKAFF.

CDR3 region: CASRGTGTGGYEQYF. CDR3 DNA: TGTGCCAGCAGGGGAACCGGGACAGGGGGATACGAGCAGTACTTC. The V gene is TRBV27, the J gene TRBJ2-7; TRBD1 aligns across 11 bases. The J segment lost 4 bases and the V segment lost 6 bases, leaving 8 bases of the junction unmatched. Per the germline V gene, CDR1 is MNHEY and CDR2 is SMNVEV (reference sequence). The CDR3 extends over 15 amino acids.

This clonotype has just a few counts. The chain uses TRBV14 and TRBJ2-5, with D uncertain. The V end was cut by 2 bases, the J end by 4 bases, with 5 bases between. Germline V gives CDR1 SGHDN, CDR2 FVKESK. CDR3 length: 12 amino acids. The CDR3: CASSQSGETQYF. As DNA, the CDR3 is TGTGCCAGCAGCCAATCTGGAGAGACCCAGTACTTC.

The chain recombines TRBV9 with TRBJ2-7; 8 nucleotides match TRBD2. This CDR3 has 14 residues. Germline trimming cut 2 bases from V and 6 bases from J; bases unmatched to any gene: 7. The germline CDR1 and CDR2 sequences are SGDLS and YYNGEE. CDR3 coding DNA: TGTGCCAGCAGCGTCGGCCTAGCGGGTGGCGAGCAGTACTTC. Its protein is CASSVGLAGGEQYF.

Ten or more counts support this clonotype. The chain uses TRBV7-2 and TRBJ2-7; 8 bases line up with TRBD2. Per germline, CDR1 SGHTA and CDR2 FQGNSA. Trimming took 1 base from V and 2 from J; bases not matched to a gene: 10. CDR3 size: 17 residues. CDR3 sequence (DNA): TGTGCCAGCAGCTTAGGGGTAAGAGCGGGAGTTCCCTACGAGCAGTACTTC. Residues: CASSLGVRAGVPYEQYF.

The V gene is TRBV28, the J gene TRBJ2-7, with D hard to call. Looked up from germline, CDR1 is MDHEN and CDR2 is SYDVKM. The V and J ends lost 1 base and 2 bases respectively, with 21 bases between them. This CDR3 contains 18 residues. CDR3 amino acids: CASSLYIRFRDGAYEQYF. The CDR3 DNA reads as TGTGCCAGCAGTTTATATATTAGGTTTAGAGACGGCGCCTACGAGCAGTACTTC.

This clonotype was counted a few times. The chain joins TRBV29-1 to TRBJ2-3; 9 bases map to TRBD1. Per the germline V gene, CDR1 is SQVTM and CDR2 is ANQGSEA. CDR3 length: 14 amino acids. V trimming: 7 bases; J trimming: 1 base; junction bases outside the gene matches: 6. The CDR3 DNA reads TGCAGCGCCACGTGGGACAGGGGCACAGATACGCAGTATTTT. Protein sequence: CSATWDRGTDTQYF.

The chain links TRBV7-3 to TRBJ2-1, with unresolved D. Germline-derived CDR1 and CDR2 are SGHTA and FQGTGA. CDR3 size: 13 residues. V was cut by 5 bases and J by 4 bases, with 9 bases left in between. CDR3: CASSPSAYNEQFF. CDR3 DNA: TGTGCCAGCAGCCCCAGCGCGTACAATGAGCAGTTCTTC.

This clonotype has just a few counts. The gene calls are TRBV30 and TRBJ2-3; no clear D gene. This CDR3 is built from 12 residues. Deletions cut 0 bases from V and 4 bases from J, with 5 bases between. CDR1 is GTSNPN, CDR2 SVGIG, per germline (reference sequence). The CDR3 nucleotides read TGTGCCTGGAGTGTACTTCCAGATACGCAGTATTTT. Protein product: CAWSVLPDTQYF.

This clonotype was found many times. The J gene is TRBJ2-7, the V gene TRBV5-1, with TRBD1 matching 7 bases. J lost 2 bases, V lost 3 bases, and 5 bases had no gene match. CDR1 is SGHRS, CDR2 YFSETQ, per germline. This CDR3 has 14 amino acids. CDR3 amino acids: CASSSSTGTYEQYF. Written as DNA, the CDR3 is TGCGCCAGCAGCTCATCGACAGGGACCTACGAGCAGTACTTC.

This clonotype was observed a single time. V usage is TRBV6-6 and J usage is TRBJ2-7; TRBD1 agrees at 8 bases. Trimming at V came to 7 bases and at J to 4 bases, leaving 6 bases not matched to a gene. The CDR3 covers 13 residues. Germline CDR1 MNHNY, CDR2 SVGAGI (reference sequence). CDR3 protein: CASTAGGSYEQYF. In DNA, the CDR3 is TGTGCCAGCACGGCAGGGGGCTCGTACGAGCAGTACTTC.

The V gene is TRBV28, the J gene TRBJ1-4; no clear D gene. Trimming cost V 6 bases and J 2 bases, with 13 bases left between them. CDR1 is MDHEN and CDR2 is SYDVKM in the germline V gene. The CDR3 totals 15 residues. The CDR3 sequence is CASRHGANTNEKLFF. The DNA for the CDR3 is TGTGCCAGCAGGCATGGTGCCAATACTAATGAAAAACTGTTTTTT.

This clonotype was seen at least ten times. The genes are TRBV18 and TRBJ2-5; D remains ambiguous. There are 12 residues in the CDR3. Trimming removed 3 bases from V and 2 bases from J, with 4 bases in between. Per the germline V gene, CDR1 is KGHSH and CDR2 is LQKENI. The CDR3 sequence is CASSPKQETQYF. In nucleotides, the CDR3 is TGTGCCAGCTCACCTAAACAAGAGACCCAGTACTTC.

The J gene is TRBJ2-5, the V gene TRBV5-1, with TRBD2 matching 14 bases. Losses at the gene ends were 3 bases for V and 7 bases for J; bases not matched to a gene: 5. CDR1 is SGHRS and CDR2 is YFSETQ in the germline V gene. This CDR3 is built from 15 residues. CDR3 DNA sequence: TGCGCCAGCAGCTCCGGGACTAGCGGGAGAGTGACCCAGTACTTC. Protein sequence: CASSSGTSGRVTQYF.

The rearrangement joins TRBV24-1 to TRBJ2-3; 8 bases agree with TRBD1. CDR1 KGHDR and CDR2 SFDVKD come from the germline V gene. CDR3 length equals 15 residues. With V trimmed by 3 bases and J by 2 bases, 3 bases remained unmatched. The CDR3 loop reads CATSDGTGFTDTQYF. For the CDR3, the DNA is TGTGCCACCAGTGATGGGACAGGCTTCACAGATACGCAGTATTTT.

About this clonotype itself: One base away lies a much larger clone, so this may be a sequencing read error. The chain couples TRBV12-3 or TRBV12-4 to TRBJ2-7; TRBD2 is a possible D gene (5 bases). The CDR3 extends over 12 amino acids. The CDR3 is CASSPDLYDQYF. The DNA of the CDR3 is TGTGCCAGCAGCCCGGACTTGTACGATCAGTACTTC.

The CDR3 sequence is CAWSVLWVSGGYNEQFF. The DNA for the CDR3 is TGTGCCTGGAGTGTACTGTGGGTTAGCGGGGGCTACAATGAGCAGTTCTTC. The chain recombines TRBV30 with TRBJ2-1; 9 nucleotides match TRBD2. With 0 bases clipped from V and 3 bases from J, the junction kept 9 bases outside the gene matches. Germline lookup yields CDR1 GTSNPN and CDR2 SVGIG (reference sequence). This CDR3 is built from 17 residues.

The sample holds a few counts of this clonotype. The chain uses TRBV6-5 and TRBJ1-1, with 9 nucleotides matching TRBD1. Unmatched junction bases numbered 10, after V lost 2 bases and J lost 3 bases. The CDR3 loop spans 17 amino acids. Germline V gene sequence: CDR1 MNHEY, CDR2 SVGAGI. CDR3 nucleotide sequence: TGTGCCAGCAGTTACCGGATGACAGGGGGAAGTCACACTGAAGCTTTCTTT. This translates into CASSYRMTGGSHTEAFF.

The chain carries TRBV2 and TRBJ2-1; 11 bases are a match to TRBD2. CDR3 length: 13 residues. Germline loops: CDR1 SNHLY, CDR2 FYNNEI. Unmatched junction bases numbered 2, after V lost 2 bases and J lost 11 bases. The CDR3 here is CASSERLAGKQFF. For the CDR3, the DNA is TGTGCCAGCAGTGAACGACTAGCGGGAAAGCAGTTCTTC.

This clonotype was counted ten times or more. V is TRBV7-2 and J is TRBJ2-7; 15 bases agree with TRBD2. The CDR3 spans 16 residues. Trimming took 0 bases from V and 4 from J; bases not matched to a gene: 1. Germline CDR1 SGHTA, CDR2 FQGNSA. CDR3 DNA: TGTGCCAGCAGCTTAGCGGGGACTAGCGGGGGGTACGAGCAGTACTTC. Its translation: CASSLAGTSGGYEQYF.